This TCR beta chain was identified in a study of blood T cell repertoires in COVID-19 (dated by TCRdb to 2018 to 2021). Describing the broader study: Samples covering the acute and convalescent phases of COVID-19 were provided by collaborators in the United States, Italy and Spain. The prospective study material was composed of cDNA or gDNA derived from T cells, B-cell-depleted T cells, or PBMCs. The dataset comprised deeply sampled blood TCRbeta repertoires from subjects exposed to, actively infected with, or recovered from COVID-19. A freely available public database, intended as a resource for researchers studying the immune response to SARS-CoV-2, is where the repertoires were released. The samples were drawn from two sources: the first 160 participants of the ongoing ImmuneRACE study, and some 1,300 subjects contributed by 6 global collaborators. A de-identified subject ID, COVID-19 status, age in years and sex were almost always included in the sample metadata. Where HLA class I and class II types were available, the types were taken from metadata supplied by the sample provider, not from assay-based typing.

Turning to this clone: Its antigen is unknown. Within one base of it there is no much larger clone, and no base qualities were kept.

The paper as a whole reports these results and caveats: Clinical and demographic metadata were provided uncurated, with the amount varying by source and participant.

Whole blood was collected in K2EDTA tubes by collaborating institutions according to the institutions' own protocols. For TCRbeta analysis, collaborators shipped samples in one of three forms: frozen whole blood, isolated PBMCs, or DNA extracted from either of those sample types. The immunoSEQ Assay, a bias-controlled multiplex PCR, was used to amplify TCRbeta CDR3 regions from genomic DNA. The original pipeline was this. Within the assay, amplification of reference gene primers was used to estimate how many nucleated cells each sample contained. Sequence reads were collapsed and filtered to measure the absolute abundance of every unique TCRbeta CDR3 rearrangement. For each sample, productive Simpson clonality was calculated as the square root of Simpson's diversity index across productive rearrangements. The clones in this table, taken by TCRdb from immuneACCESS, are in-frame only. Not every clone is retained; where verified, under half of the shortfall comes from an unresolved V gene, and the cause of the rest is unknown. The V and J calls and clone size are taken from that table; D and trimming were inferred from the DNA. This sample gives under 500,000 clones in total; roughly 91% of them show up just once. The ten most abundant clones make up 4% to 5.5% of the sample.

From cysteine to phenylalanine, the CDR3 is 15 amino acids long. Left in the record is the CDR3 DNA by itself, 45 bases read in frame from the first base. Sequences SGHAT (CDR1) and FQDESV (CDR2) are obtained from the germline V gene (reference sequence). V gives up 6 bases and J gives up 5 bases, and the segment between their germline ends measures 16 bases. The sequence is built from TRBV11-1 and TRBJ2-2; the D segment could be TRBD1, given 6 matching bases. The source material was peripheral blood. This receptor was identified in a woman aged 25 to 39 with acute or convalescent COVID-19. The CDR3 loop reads CASRGHDQGTGELFF. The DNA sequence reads TGTGCCAGCAGGGGACACGACCAAGGGACCGGGGAGCTGTTTTTT.